The clone carrying this T cell receptor (beta chain) was recorded at least ten times. Its matching antigen is unknown. This entry belongs to a study of response to subunit inactivated influenza vaccine. Study-level points and caveats: Only a handful of new T cells, the authors suggested, are recruited with each seasonal influenza vaccination.

The length of the CDR3 is 13 residues. V lost 7 bases to trimming and J lost 5 bases; unmatched junction nucleotides: 7. TCRdb reanalysed the RT-PCR reads using MiXCR and keeps one entry per CDR3 protein. The data hold about 580,000 distinct CDR3 sequences, with roughly 15% observed a single time. The rearrangement links TRBV12-3 or TRBV12-4 to TRBJ2-5; 7 bases align to TRBD2. The sequence derives from a man aged 45-65 years who received an inactivated influenza vaccine. The specimen comprised PBMCs from blood, sampled 11 to 12 days after vaccination. The CDR3: CASTRLAWETQYF. The CDR3 nucleotides read TGTGCCAGCACAAGACTAGCTTGGGAGACCCAGTACTTC.